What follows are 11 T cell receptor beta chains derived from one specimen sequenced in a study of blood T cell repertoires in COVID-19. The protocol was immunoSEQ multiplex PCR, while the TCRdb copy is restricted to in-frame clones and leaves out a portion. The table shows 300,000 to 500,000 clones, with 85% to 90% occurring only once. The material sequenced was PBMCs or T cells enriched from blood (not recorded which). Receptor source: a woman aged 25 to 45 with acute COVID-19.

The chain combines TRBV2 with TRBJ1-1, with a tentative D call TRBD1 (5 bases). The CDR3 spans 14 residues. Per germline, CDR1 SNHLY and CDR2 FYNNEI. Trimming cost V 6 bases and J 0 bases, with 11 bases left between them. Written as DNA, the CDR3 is TGTGCCAGCAGGAGACAGTACATGAACACTGAAGCTTTCTTT. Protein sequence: CASRRQYMNTEAFF.

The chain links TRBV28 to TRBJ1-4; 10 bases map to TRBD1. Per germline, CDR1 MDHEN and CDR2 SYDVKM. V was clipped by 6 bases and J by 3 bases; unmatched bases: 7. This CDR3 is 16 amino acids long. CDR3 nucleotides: TGTGCCAGCAGCCAACCGGGACAGGGGCCTAATGAAAAACTGTTTTTT. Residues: CASSQPGQGPNEKLFF. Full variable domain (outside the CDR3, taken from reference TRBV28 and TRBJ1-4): DVKVTQSSRYLVKRTGEKVFLECVQDMDHENMFWYRQDPGLGLRLIYFSYDVKMKEKGDIPEGYSVSREKKERFSLILESASTNQTSMYLCASSQPGQGPNEKLFFGSGTQLSVL.

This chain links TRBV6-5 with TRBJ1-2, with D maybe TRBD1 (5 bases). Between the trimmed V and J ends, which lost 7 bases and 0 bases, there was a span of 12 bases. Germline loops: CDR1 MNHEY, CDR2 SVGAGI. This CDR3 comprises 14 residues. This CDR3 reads CASIRTTTNYGYTF. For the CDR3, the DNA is TGTGCCAGCATTAGGACAACCACTAACTATGGCTACACCTTC.

The CDR3 DNA reads TGTGCCAGCAGCCAAACGATAGGGGGCGCGTATGGCTACACCTTC. It yields the protein CASSQTIGGAYGYTF. The chain recombines TRBV3-1 (or the pseudogene TRBV3-2) with TRBJ1-2; 7 nucleotides line up with TRBD1. Germline V gene data show CDR1 as LGHDT and CDR2 as YNNKEL (reference sequence). With V trimmed by 2 bases and J by 5 bases, 8 bases remained unmatched. The CDR3 length is 15 residues.

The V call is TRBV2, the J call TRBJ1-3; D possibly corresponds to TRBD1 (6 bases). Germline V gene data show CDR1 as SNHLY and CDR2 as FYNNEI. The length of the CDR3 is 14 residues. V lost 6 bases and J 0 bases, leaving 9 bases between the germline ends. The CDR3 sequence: CASSGQFSGNTIYF. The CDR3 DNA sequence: TGTGCCAGCAGCGGACAGTTCTCTGGAAACACCATATATTTT.

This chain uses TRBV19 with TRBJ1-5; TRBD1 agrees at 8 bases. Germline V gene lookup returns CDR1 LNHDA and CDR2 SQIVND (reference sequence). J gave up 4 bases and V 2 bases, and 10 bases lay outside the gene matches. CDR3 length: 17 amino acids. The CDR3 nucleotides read TGTGCCAGTAGTATAAGAGGACAGGGTTTGGGTAATCAGCCCCAGCATTTT. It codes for CASSIRGQGLGNQPQHF.

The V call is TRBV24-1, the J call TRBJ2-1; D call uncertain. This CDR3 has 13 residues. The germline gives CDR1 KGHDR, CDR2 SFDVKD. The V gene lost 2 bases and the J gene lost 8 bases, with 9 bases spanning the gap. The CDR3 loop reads CATSDSVRYEQFF. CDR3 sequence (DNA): TGTGCCACCAGTGATTCGGTCAGGTATGAGCAGTTCTTC.

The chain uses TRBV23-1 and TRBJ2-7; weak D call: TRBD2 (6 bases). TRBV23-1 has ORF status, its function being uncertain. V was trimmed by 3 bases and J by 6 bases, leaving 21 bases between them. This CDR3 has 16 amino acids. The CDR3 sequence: CASSHKRCEGRSEQYF. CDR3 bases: TGCGCCAGCAGTCACAAACGCTGCGAGGGGAGGTCCGAGCAGTACTTC.

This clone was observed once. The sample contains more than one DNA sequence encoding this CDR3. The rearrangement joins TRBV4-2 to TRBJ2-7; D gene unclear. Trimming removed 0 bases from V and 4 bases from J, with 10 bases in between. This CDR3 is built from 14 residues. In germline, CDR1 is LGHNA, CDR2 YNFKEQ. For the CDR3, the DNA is TGTGCCAGCAGCCAAGATGCAGGTGGATACGAGCAGTACTTC. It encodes CASSQDAGGYEQYF.

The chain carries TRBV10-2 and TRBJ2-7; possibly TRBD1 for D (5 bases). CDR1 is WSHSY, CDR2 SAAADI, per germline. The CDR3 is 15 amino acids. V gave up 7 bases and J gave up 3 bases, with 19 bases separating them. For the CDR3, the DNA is TGCGCCAGCATAGATAGGTGGCAGGGATTCTACGAGCAGTACTTC. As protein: CASIDRWQGFYEQYF.

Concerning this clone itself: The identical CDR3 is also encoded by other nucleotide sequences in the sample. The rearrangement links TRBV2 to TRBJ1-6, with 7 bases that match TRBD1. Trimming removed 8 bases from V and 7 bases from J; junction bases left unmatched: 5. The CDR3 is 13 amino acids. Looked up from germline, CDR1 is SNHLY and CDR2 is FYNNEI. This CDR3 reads CASRAGGNSPLHF. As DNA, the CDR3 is TGTGCCAGCCGAGCAGGGGGAAATTCACCCCTCCACTTT. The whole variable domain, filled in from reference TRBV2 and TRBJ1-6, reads EPEVTQTPSHQVTQMGQEVILRCVPISNHLYFYWYRQILGQKVEFLVSFYNNEISEKSEIFDDQFSVERPDGSNFTLKIRSTKLEDSAMYFCASRAGGNSPLHFGNGTRLTVT.